This T cell receptor beta chain emerged from a study of T cell responses to AZD1222 COVID-19 vaccine. This clone appeared once. Its antigen is currently unknown. TCRdb's copy holds only in-frame clones and misses some; the assay was immunoSEQ multiplex PCR. The table records around 130,000 clones, around 84% of them present only once. The germline V gene has CDR1 SEHNR and CDR2 FQNEAQ (reference sequence). Trimming took 6 bases from V and 7 from J; bases not matched to a gene: 6. This CDR3 region has 14 residues. Study observations and caveats: Spike-specific TCR breadth and depth were elevated following two AZD1222 doses. With dominance at 160-218 and 743-854, vaccine-associated CD4 TCRs spanned spike.

The chain joins TRBV7-9 to TRBJ2-3, with 11 nucleotides matching TRBD2. Sequenced material: peripheral blood, taken on day 0 of AZD1222 vaccination. The clonotype comes from an adult in good health. CDR3 coding DNA: TGTGCCAGCAGTTATAGCGGGGGGGCACATACGCAGTATTTT. Translated: CASSYSGGAHTQYF. Based on the CDR3 plus reference TRBV7-9 and TRBJ2-3, the full variable domain is DTGVSQNPRHKITKRGQNVTFRCDPISEHNRLYWYRQTLGQGPEFLTYFQNEAQLEKSRLLSDRFSAERPKGSFSTLEIQRTEQGDSAMYLCASSYSGGAHTQYFGPGTRLTVL.